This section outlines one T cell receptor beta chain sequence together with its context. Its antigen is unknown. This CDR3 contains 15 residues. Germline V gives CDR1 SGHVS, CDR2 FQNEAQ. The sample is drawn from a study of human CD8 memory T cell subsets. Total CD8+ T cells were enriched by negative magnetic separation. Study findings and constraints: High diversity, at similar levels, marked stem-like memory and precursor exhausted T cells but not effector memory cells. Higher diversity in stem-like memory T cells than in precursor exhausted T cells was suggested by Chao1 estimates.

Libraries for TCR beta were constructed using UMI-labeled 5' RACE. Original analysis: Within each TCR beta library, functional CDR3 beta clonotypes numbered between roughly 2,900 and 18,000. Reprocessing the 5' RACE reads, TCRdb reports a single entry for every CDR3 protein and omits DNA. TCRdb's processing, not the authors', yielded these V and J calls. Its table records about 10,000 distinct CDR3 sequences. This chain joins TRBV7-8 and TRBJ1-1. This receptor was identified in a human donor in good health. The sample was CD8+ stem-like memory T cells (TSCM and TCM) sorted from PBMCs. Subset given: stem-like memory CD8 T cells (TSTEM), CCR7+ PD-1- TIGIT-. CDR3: CASSQYIDGNTEAFF.